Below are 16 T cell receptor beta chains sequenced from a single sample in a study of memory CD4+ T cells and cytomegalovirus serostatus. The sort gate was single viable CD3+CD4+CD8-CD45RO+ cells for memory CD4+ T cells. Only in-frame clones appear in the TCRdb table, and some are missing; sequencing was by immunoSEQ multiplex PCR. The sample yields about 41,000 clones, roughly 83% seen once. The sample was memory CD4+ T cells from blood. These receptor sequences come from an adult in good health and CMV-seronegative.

The CDR3 DNA reads TGTGCCAGCAGCAGTAGACTAGCGGGAAAATACAATGAGCAGTTCTTC. Encoded protein: CASSSRLAGKYNEQFF. The J gene is TRBJ2-1, the V gene TRBV11-2; 11 bases fit TRBD2. The V segment lost 5 bases and the J segment 4 bases; nucleotides outside the gene matches: 7. Per the germline V gene, CDR1 is SGHAT and CDR2 is FQNNGV. The CDR3 is made up of 16 amino acids.

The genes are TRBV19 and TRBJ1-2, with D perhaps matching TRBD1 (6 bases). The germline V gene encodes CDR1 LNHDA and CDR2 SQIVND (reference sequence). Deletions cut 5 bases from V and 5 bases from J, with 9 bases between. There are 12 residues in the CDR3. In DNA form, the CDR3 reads TGTGCCAGTAGTCGGACAGTTTATGGCTACACCTTC. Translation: CASSRTVYGYTF.

CDR3 protein: CASSLTSGAYEQYF. DNA for the CDR3: TGTGCCAGCAGCTTGACTAGCGGGGCTTACGAGCAGTACTTC. The J gene is TRBJ2-7, the V gene TRBV7-8, with 11 bases identical to TRBD2. The CDR3 extends over 14 amino acids. Trimming at V came to 3 bases and at J to 4 bases, leaving 2 bases not matched to a gene. The V gene's germline CDR1 is SGHVS and CDR2 FQNEAQ.

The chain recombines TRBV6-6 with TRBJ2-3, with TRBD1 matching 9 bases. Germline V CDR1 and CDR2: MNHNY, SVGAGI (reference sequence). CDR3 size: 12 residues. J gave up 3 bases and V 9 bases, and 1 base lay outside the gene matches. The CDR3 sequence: CASGQGTDTQYF. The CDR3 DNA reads TGTGCCAGTGGACAGGGGACAGATACGCAGTATTTT.

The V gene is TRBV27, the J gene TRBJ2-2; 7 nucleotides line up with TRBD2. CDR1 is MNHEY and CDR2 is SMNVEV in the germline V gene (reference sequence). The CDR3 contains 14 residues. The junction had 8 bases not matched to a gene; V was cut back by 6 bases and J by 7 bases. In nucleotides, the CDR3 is TGTGCCAGCAGACTAGCGCCCGCCTACGGGGAGCTGTTTTTT. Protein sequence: CASRLAPAYGELFF.

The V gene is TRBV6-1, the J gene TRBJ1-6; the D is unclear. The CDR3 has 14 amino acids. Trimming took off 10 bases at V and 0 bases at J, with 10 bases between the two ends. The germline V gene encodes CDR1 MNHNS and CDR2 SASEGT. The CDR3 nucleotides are TGTGCCACTGTCACGAGCTCCTATAATTCACCCCTCCACTTT. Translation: CATVTSSYNSPLHF.

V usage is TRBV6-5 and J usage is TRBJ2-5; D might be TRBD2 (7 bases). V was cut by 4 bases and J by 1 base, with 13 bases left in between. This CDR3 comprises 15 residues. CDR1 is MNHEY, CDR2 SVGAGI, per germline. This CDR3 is CASSWAGAVQETQYF. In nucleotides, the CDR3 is TGTGCCAGCAGTTGGGCGGGGGCGGTCCAAGAGACCCAGTACTTC.

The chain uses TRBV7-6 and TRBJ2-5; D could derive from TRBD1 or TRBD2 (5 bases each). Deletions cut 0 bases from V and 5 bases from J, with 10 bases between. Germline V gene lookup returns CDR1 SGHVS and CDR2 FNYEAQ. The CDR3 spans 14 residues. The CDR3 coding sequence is TGTGCCAGCAGCTTAGCTTCCTGGGGGGAGACCCAGTACTTC. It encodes CASSLASWGETQYF. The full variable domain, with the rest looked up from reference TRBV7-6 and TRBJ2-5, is GAGVSQSPRYKVTKRGQDVALRCDPISGHVSLYWYRQALGQGPEFLTYFNYEAQQDKSGLPNDRFSAERPEGSISTLTIQRTEQRDSAMYRCASSLASWGETQYFGPGTRLLVL.

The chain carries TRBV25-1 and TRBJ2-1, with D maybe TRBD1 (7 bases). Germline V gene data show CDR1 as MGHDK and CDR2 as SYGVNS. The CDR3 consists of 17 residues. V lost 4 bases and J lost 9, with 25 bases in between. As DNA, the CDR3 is TGTGCCAGCAGTGGAGGAGGGGACAGCGGATCGGAAGCTGAGCAGTTCTTC. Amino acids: CASSGGGDSGSEAEQFF.

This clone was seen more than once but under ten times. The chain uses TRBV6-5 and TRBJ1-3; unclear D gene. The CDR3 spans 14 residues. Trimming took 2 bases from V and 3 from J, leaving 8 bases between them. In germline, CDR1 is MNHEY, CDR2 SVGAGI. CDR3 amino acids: CASSYADGGNTIYF. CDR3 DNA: TGTGCCAGCAGTTACGCGGACGGTGGAAACACCATATATTTT.

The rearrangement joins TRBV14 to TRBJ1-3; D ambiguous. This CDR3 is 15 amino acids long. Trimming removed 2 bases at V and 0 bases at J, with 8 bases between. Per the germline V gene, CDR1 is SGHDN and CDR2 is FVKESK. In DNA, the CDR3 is TGTGCCAGCAGCCAAAACCGTTACTCTGGAAACACCATATATTTT. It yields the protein CASSQNRYSGNTIYF.

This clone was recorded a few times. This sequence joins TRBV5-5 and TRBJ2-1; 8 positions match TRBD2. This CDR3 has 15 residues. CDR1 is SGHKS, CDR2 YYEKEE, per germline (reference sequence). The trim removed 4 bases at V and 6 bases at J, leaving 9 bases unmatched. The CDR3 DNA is TGTGCCAGCAGCCTACGAGCGGGGGTCCCCAATGAGCAGTTCTTC. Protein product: CASSLRAGVPNEQFF.

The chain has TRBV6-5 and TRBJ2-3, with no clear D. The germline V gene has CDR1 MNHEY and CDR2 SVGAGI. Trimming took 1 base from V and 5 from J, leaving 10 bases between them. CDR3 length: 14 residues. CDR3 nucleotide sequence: TGTGCCAGCAGTTACTTGTATCCTGGAGATACGCAGTATTTT. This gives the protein CASSYLYPGDTQYF.

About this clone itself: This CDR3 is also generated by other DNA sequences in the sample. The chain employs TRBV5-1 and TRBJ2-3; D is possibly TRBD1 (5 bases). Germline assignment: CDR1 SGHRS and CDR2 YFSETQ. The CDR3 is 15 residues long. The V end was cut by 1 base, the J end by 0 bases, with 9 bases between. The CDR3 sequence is CASSLTGTSTDTQYF. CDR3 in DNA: TGCGCCAGCAGCTTGACAGGTACTAGCACAGATACGCAGTATTTT.

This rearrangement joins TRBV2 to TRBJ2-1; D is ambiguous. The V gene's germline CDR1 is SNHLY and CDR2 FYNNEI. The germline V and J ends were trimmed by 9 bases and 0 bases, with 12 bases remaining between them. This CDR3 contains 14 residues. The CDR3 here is CASHTAASYNEQFF. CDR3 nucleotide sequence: TGTGCCAGTCACACTGCCGCCTCCTACAATGAGCAGTTCTTC.

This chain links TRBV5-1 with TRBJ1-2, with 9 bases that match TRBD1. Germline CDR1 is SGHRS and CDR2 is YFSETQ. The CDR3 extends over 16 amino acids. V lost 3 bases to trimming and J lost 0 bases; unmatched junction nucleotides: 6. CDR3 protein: CASSWGGQGANYGYTF. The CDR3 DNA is TGCGCCAGCAGCTGGGGGGGACAGGGAGCTAACTATGGCTACACCTTC.